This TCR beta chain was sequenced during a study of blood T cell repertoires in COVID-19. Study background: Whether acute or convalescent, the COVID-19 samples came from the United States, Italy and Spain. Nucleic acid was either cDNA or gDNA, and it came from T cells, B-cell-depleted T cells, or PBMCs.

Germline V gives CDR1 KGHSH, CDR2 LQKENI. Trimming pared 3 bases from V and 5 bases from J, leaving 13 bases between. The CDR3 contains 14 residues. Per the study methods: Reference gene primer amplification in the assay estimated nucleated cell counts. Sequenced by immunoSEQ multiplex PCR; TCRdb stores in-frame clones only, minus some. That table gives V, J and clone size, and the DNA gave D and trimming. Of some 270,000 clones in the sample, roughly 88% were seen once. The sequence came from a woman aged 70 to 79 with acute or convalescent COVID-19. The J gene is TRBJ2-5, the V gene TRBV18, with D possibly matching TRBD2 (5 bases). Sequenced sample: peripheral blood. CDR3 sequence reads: CASSPLATGETQYF. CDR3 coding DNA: TGTGCCAGCTCACCCCTAGCTACCGGGGAGACCCAGTACTTC.